This TCR beta chain was documented in a study of CD8+ T cells in alopecia areata. Study as a whole: Affected scalp percentage determined the severity score of treated patients.

Regarding treatment: oral pan-JAK inhibitor, 5-10 mg twice daily. Extracted RNA was reverse transcribed, and the resulting cDNA served as sequencing template. Assay used: immunoSEQ multiplex PCR; TCRdb lists only in-frame clones, some missing. The table includes approximately 140,000 clones, around four fifths detected once. The sequenced sample was CD8+ T cells sorted from blood, obtained at week 4, from a patient treated with tofacitinib. This receptor was identified in a human donor with alopecia areata.

CDR3 region: CASSMGVKQFF. The CDR3 bases are TGTGCCAGTAGTATGGGGGTTAAGCAGTTCTTC. The rearrangement uses TRBV19 and TRBJ2-1, with D tentatively TRBD1 or TRBD2 (5 bases each). Germline values: CDR1 LNHDA, CDR2 SQIVND (reference sequence). V dropped 3 bases and J dropped 11 bases, with 8 bases sitting between them. The CDR3 has 11 residues.